The 2 T cell receptor beta chains presented below share a single source sample, sequenced in a study of cytomegalovirus exposure and HLA in healthy donors. The PCR employed 60 Vbeta primers together with 13 Jbeta primers. This table comes from immunoSEQ multiplex PCR, and its TCRdb copy is limited to in-frame clones, with some not included. The sample lists some 250,000 clones; 82% were seen once. Sequencing was performed on PBMCs. The receptors originated from a woman in her forties in good health and CMV-seropositive.

V is TRBV7-2 and J is TRBJ2-2; 7 bases are a match to TRBD1. The V gene end was trimmed by 3 bases and the J gene end by 3 bases; junction bases not matched to a gene: 13. CDR1 is SGHTA, CDR2 FQGNSA, per germline. This CDR3 is 18 amino acids long. CDR3 amino acids: CASSFLGQTSRYTGELFF. The CDR3 DNA reads TGTGCCAGCAGCTTCTTGGGACAGACGAGTCGGTACACCGGGGAGCTGTTTTTT.

The chain recombines TRBV5-4 with TRBJ2-2, with unresolved D. The V end was cut by 4 bases, the J end by 7 bases, with 11 bases between. The CDR3 totals 13 residues. Germline V gene lookup returns CDR1 SGHNT and CDR2 YYREEE (reference sequence). CDR3 sequence: CASSARGNGELFF. Written as DNA, the CDR3 is TGTGCCAGCAGCGCGAGAGGAAACGGGGAGCTGTTTTTT.